This entry lists 29 T cell receptor beta chains sequenced from one sample in a study of blood T cell repertoires in COVID-19. Generated by immunoSEQ multiplex PCR, the TCRdb table keeps only in-frame clones and is missing some. The sample records some 120,000 clones, 88% being singletons. The specimen was peripheral blood. These receptor sequences come from a human donor in a cohort sampled during active COVID-19.

This clone has just a few counts. This chain uses TRBV5-4 with TRBJ1-4; D unclear. Germline V gene data show CDR1 as SGHNT and CDR2 as YYREEE (reference sequence). This CDR3 is built from 14 residues. Trimming shortened V by 0 bases and J by 8 bases, and 11 bases separated the two germline ends. This CDR3 is CASSLVGDGEKLFF. The CDR3 DNA follows: TGTGCCAGCAGCTTGGTCGGAGACGGCGAAAAACTGTTTTTT.

V gene TRBV5-4 combines with J gene TRBJ2-7; possible D gene TRBD2, 5 bases. The CDR3 is 16 amino acids. Germline-derived CDR1 and CDR2 are SGHNT and YYREEE (reference sequence). V gave up 0 bases and J gave up 0 bases, with 13 bases separating them. CDR3 protein: CASSLEERSTSYEQYF. For the CDR3, the DNA is TGTGCCAGCAGCTTGGAGGAGCGGTCTACCTCCTACGAGCAGTACTTC.

The chain has TRBV29-1 and TRBJ1-1; no clear D. Trimming shortened V by 6 bases and J by 1 base, and 12 bases separated the two germline ends. Looked up from germline, CDR1 is SQVTM and CDR2 is ANQGSEA. This CDR3 has 13 amino acids. The CDR3: CSVVSIGNTEAFF. In DNA, the CDR3 is TGCAGCGTCGTTTCTATCGGGAACACTGAAGCTTTCTTT. The full variable domain, completed using reference TRBV29-1 and TRBJ1-1, is SAVISQKPSRDICQRGTSLTIQCQVDSQVTMMFWYRQQPGQSLTLIATANQGSEATYESGFVIDKFPISRPNLTFSTLTVSNMSPEDSSIYLCSVVSIGNTEAFFGQGTRLTVV.

J is TRBJ2-2 and V is TRBV5-4, with D uncertain. Germline V lookup: CDR1 SGHNT, CDR2 YYREEE (reference sequence). Trimming removed 1 base from V and 4 bases from J, with 8 bases in between. This CDR3 spans 14 amino acids. CDR3 sequence reads: CASSLSYPTGELFF. CDR3 DNA sequence: TGTGCCAGCAGCTTGAGCTACCCCACCGGGGAGCTGTTTTTT.

The chain employs TRBV18 and TRBJ1-2; unclear D gene. The CDR3 sequence is 15 residues long. Germline assignment: CDR1 KGHSH and CDR2 LQKENI. V was clipped by 5 bases and J by 4 bases, with 17 bases between them. In nucleotides, the CDR3 is TGTGCCAGCTCATCCCCAACCCAGACTTCCTATGGCTACACCTTC. Its protein is CASSSPTQTSYGYTF.

The rearrangement uses TRBV19 and TRBJ2-3, with 7 positions matching TRBD1. This CDR3 is 13 amino acids long. CDR1 is LNHDA, CDR2 SQIVND, per germline (reference sequence). The junction had 6 bases not matched to a gene; V was cut back by 6 bases and J by 6 bases. This chain's CDR3 is CASSPDRWDTQYF. The CDR3 DNA reads as TGTGCCAGTAGCCCGGACAGGTGGGATACGCAGTATTTT.

V usage is TRBV7-9 and J usage is TRBJ2-2; 11 bases are shared with TRBD2. The V segment lost 2 bases and the J segment 7 bases; nucleotides outside the gene matches: 3. Per the germline V gene, CDR1 is SEHNR and CDR2 is FQNEAQ (reference sequence). This CDR3 has 15 amino acids. CDR3 amino acids: CASSLLAGGLGELFF. CDR3 bases: TGTGCCAGCAGCTTACTAGCGGGAGGTCTCGGGGAGCTGTTTTTT.

The chain combines TRBV5-1 with TRBJ2-2; 7 bases fit TRBD2. Germline trimming cut 1 base from V and 3 bases from J; bases unmatched to any gene: 9. The germline V gene has CDR1 SGHRS and CDR2 YFSETQ. The CDR3 consists of 17 residues. CDR3 nucleotide sequence: TGCGCCAGCAGCTTGCCGCGGGGGACCTTCGACACCGGGGAGCTGTTTTTT. This sequence encodes CASSLPRGTFDTGELFF.

The rearrangement uses TRBV19 and TRBJ1-3, with TRBD1 matching 10 bases. The V and J ends lost 5 bases and 2 bases, in that order; junction bases with no gene match: 3. Germline V gene data show CDR1 as LNHDA and CDR2 as SQIVND (reference sequence). The CDR3 spans 15 residues. The CDR3 spells CASSVGTGAGNTIYF. The CDR3, as DNA: TGTGCCAGTAGTGTAGGGACAGGGGCTGGAAACACCATATATTTT.

V and J are TRBV18 and TRBJ2-7, with D uncertain. Trimming cost V 3 bases and J 3 bases, with 12 bases left between them. The CDR3 consists of 14 residues. In germline, CDR1 is KGHSH, CDR2 LQKENI. In DNA, the CDR3 is TGTGCCAGCTCACCCAACCGACAAGACTACGAGCAGTACTTC. It translates to CASSPNRQDYEQYF.

The rearrangement joins TRBV7-6 to TRBJ2-5, with TRBD1 matching over 7 bases. V lost 2 bases, J lost 2 bases, and 8 bases stayed unmatched. The germline CDR1 and CDR2 sequences are SGHVS and FNYEAQ. This CDR3 has 16 amino acids. The CDR3 nucleotides are TGTGCCAGCAGCTTAAGTTCGAGGGGACAGCAAGAGACCCAGTACTTC. Its translation: CASSLSSRGQQETQYF.

The V and J genes are TRBV10-2 and TRBJ1-6; D is ambiguous. This CDR3 spans 15 amino acids. V was shortened by 6 bases and J by 9 bases, with 18 bases between the two germline ends. In germline, CDR1 is WSHSY, CDR2 SAAADI. The CDR3, as DNA: TGCGCCAGCAGGGTAGGGCCAGGTAGCGGTTCACCCCTCCACTTT. This sequence encodes CASRVGPGSGSPLHF.

In this sample, this clone turned up a few times. The V call is TRBV10-1, the J call TRBJ1-3; tentative D call: TRBD1 (5 bases). Germline V gene data show CDR1 as WNHNN and CDR2 as SYGVQD (reference sequence). The CDR3 totals 13 residues. Trimming cost V 4 bases and J 9 bases, with 13 bases left between them. CDR3 bases: TGCGCCAGCAGTGGAGGAAAAAGGGGCACCATATATTTT. Its translation is CASSGGKRGTIYF.

This clone was counted at least ten times. In the same sample, other DNA sequences code for this CDR3. The chain links TRBV7-2 to TRBJ2-1; 10 nucleotides match TRBD2. From germline, CDR1 is SGHTA and CDR2 FQGNSA. The CDR3 has 16 residues. J was trimmed by 4 bases and V by 4 bases; bases with no gene match: 7. The CDR3 bases are TGTGCCAGCAGCTCTTCGCCTAGCGGGAGTTACAATGAGCAGTTCTTC. Protein product: CASSSSPSGSYNEQFF.

V is TRBV2 and J is TRBJ1-5, with 7 bases identical to TRBD1. Germline trimming cut 4 bases from V and 3 bases from J; bases unmatched to any gene: 3. CDR1 and CDR2 (germline): SNHLY, FYNNEI. The CDR3 has 14 amino acids. Here the CDR3 reads CASSGDSHNQPQHF. In DNA form, the CDR3 reads TGTGCCAGCAGTGGGGACAGCCACAATCAGCCCCAGCATTTT.

This chain links TRBV29-1 with TRBJ2-1; maybe TRBD1 (5 bases). The ends were cut back, 4 bases at V and 4 bases at J, with 14 bases in the middle. The CDR3 has 14 amino acids. Looked up from germline, CDR1 is SQVTM and CDR2 is ANQGSEA. CDR3 amino acids: CSVVGALVYNEQFF. The CDR3 DNA sequence: TGCAGCGTTGTAGGGGCCCTAGTTTACAATGAGCAGTTCTTC.

This clone came up a few times. The V gene is TRBV24-1, the J gene TRBJ2-3; 12 nucleotides match TRBD1. The CDR3 length is 16 residues. Germline assignment: CDR1 KGHDR and CDR2 SFDVKD. Trimming cost V 2 bases and J 6 bases; bases outside gene matches: 5. The CDR3 spells CATSDSGTGGFDTQYF. The CDR3 DNA is TGTGCCACCAGTGATTCAGGGACAGGGGGCTTCGATACGCAGTATTTT.

The chain uses TRBV28 and TRBJ1-5; 9 bases line up with TRBD1. With V trimmed by 2 bases and J by 4 bases, 3 bases remained unmatched. CDR1 is MDHEN and CDR2 is SYDVKM in the germline V gene. CDR3 length: 15 residues. The CDR3: CASSLGTGWNQPQHF. CDR3 nucleotides: TGTGCCAGCAGTTTAGGGACAGGGTGGAATCAGCCCCAGCATTTT.

The chain joins TRBV19 to TRBJ2-3, with a possible D match to TRBD2 (8 bases). The CDR3 is made up of 12 amino acids. V was trimmed by 8 bases and J by 13 bases, leaving 19 bases between them. Germline lookup yields CDR1 LNHDA and CDR2 SQIVND (reference sequence). Written as DNA, the CDR3 is TGTGCCAGTGGGTCGGGAGGGGGCATGGAGTATTTT. Protein sequence: CASGSGGGMEYF.

This chain joins TRBV2 and TRBJ2-7; 9 bases match TRBD1. The CDR3 sequence is 16 residues long. V shed 4 bases, J shed 5 bases, and the junction held 12 bases outside the gene matches. Germline V gives CDR1 SNHLY, CDR2 FYNNEI. CDR3 coding DNA: TGTGCCAGCAGTGGAACTTTCTCCGGGACAGGGCACGAGCAGTACTTC. This translates into CASSGTFSGTGHEQYF.

The chain couples TRBV19 to TRBJ1-1, with 7 bases identical to TRBD1. The CDR3 has 14 residues. The V segment lost 3 bases and the J segment 0 bases; nucleotides outside the gene matches: 1. From germline, CDR1 is LNHDA and CDR2 SQIVND (reference sequence). For the CDR3, the DNA is TGTGCCAGTAGTATCCAGGGGGTGAACACTGAAGCTTTCTTT. Its protein product is CASSIQGVNTEAFF. The whole variable domain, filled in from reference TRBV19 and TRBJ1-1, reads DGGITQSPKYLFRKEGQNVTLSCEQNLNHDAMYWYRQDPGQGLRLIYYSQIVNDFQKGDIAEGYSVSREKKESFPLTVTSAQKNPTAFYLCASSIQGVNTEAFFGQGTRLTVV.

V and J are TRBV5-1 and TRBJ2-7; 8 positions agree with TRBD1. Per the germline V gene, CDR1 is SGHRS and CDR2 is YFSETQ. The CDR3 is made up of 14 amino acids. The V segment lost 4 bases and the J segment 5 bases; nucleotides outside the gene matches: 8. CDR3: CASSPWTGIDEQYF. Written as DNA, the CDR3 is TGCGCCAGCAGCCCCTGGACAGGGATAGACGAGCAGTACTTC.

The chain has TRBV28 and TRBJ2-7; 9 positions match TRBD2. Germline trimming cut 6 bases from V and 2 bases from J; bases unmatched to any gene: 11. The CDR3 contains 16 residues. From germline, CDR1 is MDHEN and CDR2 SYDVKM. The CDR3 spells CASSYGTSLLTYEQYF. For the CDR3, the DNA is TGTGCCAGCAGCTATGGGACTAGCCTTCTAACCTACGAGCAGTACTTC.

The chain combines TRBV13 with TRBJ2-7; TRBD1 matches at 10 bases. This CDR3 has 13 residues. With 10 bases clipped from V and 3 bases from J, the junction kept 6 bases outside the gene matches. Looked up from germline, CDR1 is PRHDT and CDR2 is FYEKMQ (reference sequence). The CDR3 here is CATRRTGGYEQYF. CDR3 DNA: TGTGCCACCCGGCGGACAGGGGGCTACGAGCAGTACTTC. The full variable domain, its missing parts supplied by reference TRBV13 and TRBJ2-7, is AAGVIQSPRHLIKEKRETATLKCYPIPRHDTVYWYQQGPGQDPQFLISFYEKMQSDKGSIPDRFSAQQFSDYHSELNMSSLELGDSALYFCATRRTGGYEQYFGPGTRLTVT.

This chain connects TRBV2 to TRBJ1-2; 11 bases are a match to TRBD1. The CDR3 has 13 amino acids. The V segment lost 6 bases and the J segment 4 bases; nucleotides outside the gene matches: 1. Germline CDR1 reads SNHLY; CDR2 reads FYNNEI. The CDR3 DNA is TGTGCCAGCAGGGGACAGGGGGTCTATGGCTACACCTTC. This sequence encodes CASRGQGVYGYTF.

The rearrangement uses TRBV28 and TRBJ2-2, with TRBD1 matching 9 bases. The CDR3 length is 13 residues. Germline CDR1 is MDHEN and CDR2 is SYDVKM. The V segment lost 10 bases and the J segment 6 bases; nucleotides outside the gene matches: 6. The CDR3 region has the DNA TGTGCCACCGAACAGGGGGCGGCCGGGGAGCTGTTTTTT. As protein: CATEQGAAGELFF.

V and J are TRBV27 and TRBJ2-7; unclear D gene. The germline CDR1 and CDR2 sequences are MNHEY and SMNVEV (reference sequence). This CDR3 contains 13 residues. V dropped 3 bases and J dropped 7 bases, with 13 bases sitting between them. The CDR3 DNA reads as TGTGCCAGCAGTTTTACATCTTCCGGGGAGCAGTACTTC. Its protein product is CASSFTSSGEQYF.

The CDR3 coding sequence is TGCAGCGTTGCTTCCCTTACTGGGGCCAACGTCCTGACTTTC. Translation: CSVASLTGANVLTF. The chain employs TRBV29-1 and TRBJ2-6; no firm D call. V was trimmed by 4 bases and J by 2 bases, leaving 9 bases between them. The CDR3 consists of 14 residues. Per germline, CDR1 SQVTM and CDR2 ANQGSEA.

The chain is built from TRBV5-1 and TRBJ1-3, with D perhaps TRBD1 (6 bases). The germline CDR1 and CDR2 sequences are SGHRS and YFSETQ. CDR3 length: 16 amino acids. Deletions cut 0 bases from V and 1 base from J, with 11 bases between. The DNA for the CDR3 is TGCGCCAGCAGCTTGGGGGCAGGGGATTCTGGAAACACCATATATTTT. Amino acids: CASSLGAGDSGNTIYF.